This TCR beta chain comes out of a study of cytomegalovirus exposure and HLA in healthy donors. The wider study: Early on, a data release was issued that held approximately 92 million unique TCRs from HLA-typed donors. General study points: The majority of CMV-associated TCR beta chains were reported as apparently HLA-restricted in a later analysis.

Primers for the PCR totalled 60 Vbeta and 13 Jbeta. The protocol was immunoSEQ multiplex PCR, while the TCRdb copy is restricted to in-frame clones and leaves out a portion. The data hold about 110,000 clones, with roughly 82% observed a single time. About this clone: The antigen is not known.

Trimming took off 1 base at V and 4 bases at J, with 15 bases between the two ends. Germline CDR1 LGHNA, CDR2 YSLEER. The CDR3 runs to 16 residues. The chain uses TRBV4-3 and TRBJ2-3; D possibly corresponds to TRBD2 (6 bases). The source of this sequence is a man aged 50 or older in good health and CMV-seronegative. The sample consisted of PBMCs. For the CDR3, the DNA is TGCGCCAGCAGCCAAGGTGTGGGGGGTGGCGCAGATACGCAGTATTTT. Residues: CASSQGVGGGADTQYF.